This TCR beta chain originates from a study of T cells in Graves' hyperthyroidism and ophthalmopathy. Study information: Peripheral blood was drawn at first diagnosis, prior to all treatment.

There were TCR beta CDR3 regions amplified from RNA transcripts. Using the HTBI primer set, a first-round RT-PCR was run on the TCR CDR3. TCRdb analysed the multiplex PCR reads with MiXCR anew, one entry per CDR3 protein. The sample shows fewer than 750,000 distinct CDR3 sequences, roughly 14% of them seen only once. Patients with ophthalmopathy all had a Clinical Activity Score of at least 3, a NOSPECS grade of at least 4 and duration under 3 months. Extraction of PBMCs used 8.5 to 10 ml of fresh peripheral blood. V lost 7 bases to trimming and J lost 5 bases, with 11 bases between them. Per the germline V gene, CDR1 is MDHEN and CDR2 is SYDVKM. The CDR3 length is 13 residues. This clonotype was found many times.

The sequenced material came from blood. The J gene is TRBJ2-2, the V gene TRBV28; D remains ambiguous. This clonotype originated in a woman in her 40s with Graves' ophthalmopathy. The CDR3 nucleotides are TGTGCCAGCACCCAGGATGGGACCGGGGAGCTGTTTTTT. It yields the protein CASTQDGTGELFF.